This T cell receptor beta chain was observed in a study of monozygotic twins with inflammatory bowel disease. The study subjected TCRalpha and TCRbeta cDNA to two nested PCRs of roughly 16 and 10 cycles. Reanalyzing the 5' RACE reads, TCRdb keeps one entry per CDR3 protein, without DNA. The record lists about 160,000 distinct CDR3 sequences, of which the ten most abundant hold around 7.2%. Germline CDR1 and CDR2: MNHEY and SMNVEV (reference sequence). This CDR3 comprises 15 residues. The origin of this receptor is a human donor with ulcerative colitis or Crohn's disease, or a healthy co-twin of an affected twin (not recorded which). This chain links TRBV27 with TRBJ1-2; TCRdb indicates TRBD1, and absent DNA this call remains unverified. Sequences were obtained from blood. The chain's CDR3 is CASSPRTGLDYGYTF.